One and the same sample provided the 14 T cell receptor beta chains below, sequenced in a study of control samples from healthy donors and cancer patients. The table came from immunoSEQ multiplex PCR; TCRdb's copy has only in-frame clones and leaves some out. Of around 100,000 clones in the sample, roughly 91% were seen once. The specimen was PBMCs. The receptor set was obtained from a man in his 60s with lung cancer.

The chain employs TRBV10-3 and TRBJ1-1; weak D call: TRBD1 (5 bases). The germline V gene encodes CDR1 ENHRY and CDR2 SYGVKD. The CDR3 length is 14 residues. V lost 5 bases to trimming and J lost 3 bases, with 13 bases between them. CDR3 coding DNA: TGTGCCATCAGTCCGGGTCCGGGACACACTGAAGCTTTCTTT. It is translated as CAISPGPGHTEAFF.

The V gene is TRBV12-5, the J gene TRBJ1-2; D remains unclear. The V and J ends lost 1 base and 4 bases respectively, with 13 bases between them. The germline CDR1 and CDR2 sequences are LGHNT and FRNRAP. The CDR3 contains 15 residues. CDR3 residues: CASGLASWAGYGYTF. CDR3 DNA: TGTGCTAGTGGTTTGGCATCATGGGCGGGCTATGGCTACACCTTC.

This sequence joins TRBV7-2 and TRBJ2-3; perhaps TRBD1 as D (7 bases). Trimming removed 3 bases at V and 4 bases at J, with 11 bases between. Germline values: CDR1 SGHTA, CDR2 FQGNSA. The CDR3 length is 14 residues. CDR3 DNA: TGTGCCAGCAGCTTGGCAGGGGGGTCAGATACGCAGTATTTT. Protein sequence: CASSLAGGSDTQYF.

This clone is a singleton in its sample. The V and J genes are TRBV2 and TRBJ2-5; possibly TRBD1 for D (6 bases). CDR1 is SNHLY and CDR2 is FYNNEI in the germline V gene. V lost 3 bases to trimming and J lost 2 bases, with 7 bases between them. The CDR3 contains 13 residues. The CDR3 sequence is CASSEDSQETQYF. CDR3 coding DNA: TGTGCCAGCAGTGAGGACAGTCAAGAGACCCAGTACTTC.

There are many counts of this clone. The CDR3 loop reads CASRDRADTGELFF. Here the CDR3 DNA reads TGTGCCAGCCGGGACAGGGCGGACACCGGGGAGCTGTTTTTT. The chain links TRBV7-3 to TRBJ2-2; 9 nucleotides agree with TRBD1. In germline, CDR1 is SGHTA, CDR2 FQGTGA. The V segment lost 8 bases and the J segment 3 bases; nucleotides outside the gene matches: 4. There are 14 residues in the CDR3.

The rearrangement uses TRBV7-2 and TRBJ1-2, with TRBD1 as a possible D gene (6 bases). Between the trimmed V and J ends, which lost 5 bases and 10 bases, there was a span of 17 bases. The germline V gene encodes CDR1 SGHTA and CDR2 FQGNSA. The CDR3 length is 13 residues. The CDR3 sequence: CASSQYRVMYYTF. DNA of the CDR3: TGTGCCAGCAGCCAATACAGGGTTATGTACTACACCTTC.

The gene calls are TRBV10-3 and TRBJ2-7; D perhaps matches TRBD2 (5 bases). The CDR3 has 18 amino acids. V lost 0 bases and J lost 0, with 18 bases in between. The V gene's germline CDR1 is ENHRY and CDR2 SYGVKD. The CDR3 coding sequence is TGTGCCATCAGTGAGTCCGGGATTGAGCAGGTGATCTCCTACGAGCAGTACTTC. Amino acids: CAISESGIEQVISYEQYF.

The V gene is TRBV7-2, the J gene TRBJ1-2; D not certain. Germline CDR1 SGHTA, CDR2 FQGNSA. The CDR3 runs to 14 residues. Trimming shortened V by 1 base and J by 2 bases, and 8 bases separated the two germline ends. The CDR3: CASSLVTSNYGYTF. As DNA, the CDR3 is TGTGCCAGCAGCTTAGTAACGTCCAACTATGGCTACACCTTC.

V and J are TRBV5-1 and TRBJ1-2, with 7 bases fitting TRBD1. The CDR3 is 14 amino acids. Per germline, CDR1 SGHRS and CDR2 YFSETQ. V lost 4 bases to trimming and J lost 2 bases; unmatched junction nucleotides: 5. The CDR3 loop reads CASSPATGNYGYTF. The CDR3 bases are TGCGCCAGCAGCCCCGCGACAGGGAACTATGGCTACACCTTC.

J is TRBJ2-3 and V is TRBV5-4; D perhaps matches TRBD2 (6 bases). Trimming pared 5 bases from V and 7 bases from J, leaving 17 bases between. The CDR3 is 14 residues long. From germline, CDR1 is SGHNT and CDR2 YYREEE (reference sequence). The CDR3 spells CASRRDSAGNTQYF. DNA for the CDR3: TGTGCCAGCAGGCGTGACAGCGCGGGAAATACGCAGTATTTT.

This chain links TRBV30 with TRBJ1-5, with TRBD1 identical over 7 bases. Germline trimming cut 2 bases from V and 5 bases from J; bases unmatched to any gene: 12. Germline V gene data show CDR1 as GTSNPN and CDR2 as SVGIG (reference sequence). This CDR3 region has 16 residues. DNA for the CDR3: TGTGCCTGGAGTCCGAAATCCGGACAGGCACATCAGCCCCAGCATTTT. Translation gives CAWSPKSGQAHQPQHF. Based on the CDR3 plus reference TRBV30 and TRBJ1-5, the full variable domain is SQTIHQWPATLVQPVGSPLSLECTVEGTSNPNLYWYRQAAGRGLQLLFYSVGIGQISSEVPQNLSASRPQDRQFILSSKKLLLSDSGFYLCAWSPKSGQAHQPQHFGDGTRLSIL.

V is TRBV24-1 and J is TRBJ1-2; D call uncertain. This CDR3 comprises 14 residues. V gave up 3 bases and J gave up 8 bases, with 15 bases separating them. In germline, CDR1 is KGHDR, CDR2 SFDVKD. CDR3 in DNA: TGTGCCACCAGTGATCCTGACTCTACTCAGGGCTACACCTTC. Its protein is CATSDPDSTQGYTF.

This chain links TRBV6-5 with TRBJ2-6, with D unclear. This CDR3 region has 15 residues. The V end was cut by 5 bases, the J end by 4 bases, with 12 bases between. Germline V lookup: CDR1 MNHEY, CDR2 SVGAGI. The CDR3 nucleotides are TGTGCCAGCAGTACGGGCCTTCGAGGGGCCAACGTCCTGACTTTC. Translated, it gives CASSTGLRGANVLTF.

Here the CDR3 DNA reads TGTGCCAGCAGCTTACAACCCGGGGGGATCGGCACAGATACGCAGTATTTT. Residues: CASSLQPGGIGTDTQYF. The chain combines TRBV7-8 with TRBJ2-3, with TRBD2 matching 7 bases. This CDR3 comprises 17 residues. The V gene's germline CDR1 is SGHVS and CDR2 FQNEAQ. J lost 1 base, V lost 2 bases, and 9 bases had no gene match.